This T cell receptor beta chain was observed in a study of cytomegalovirus exposure and HLA in healthy donors. The PCR employed 60 Vbeta primers together with 13 Jbeta primers. TCRdb's copy holds only in-frame clones and misses some; the assay was immunoSEQ multiplex PCR. The sample carries some 150,000 clones, around four fifths recorded once. This CDR3 has 16 amino acids. J lost 1 base, V lost 6 bases, and 3 bases had no gene match. Looked up from germline, CDR1 is ENHRY and CDR2 is SYGVKD. Sequenced material: PBMCs. The chain employs TRBV10-3 and TRBJ2-2; 12 nucleotides agree with TRBD2. This TCR was sampled from a woman between 50 and 59 years old in good health and CMV-seronegative. The CDR3 DNA follows: TGTGCCATCAGGGGGACTAGCGGGCAGAACACCGGGGAGCTGTTTTTT. This translates into CAIRGTSGQNTGELFF.